The clone carrying this TCR beta chain came up many times. The antigen is unknown. Arm-PCR of CDR3 regions and iRepertoire HTBI primers were the basis on which TCR beta libraries were built. Using its own MiXCR run on the multiplex PCR reads, TCRdb lists one record per CDR3 protein. This table has 250,000 to 300,000 distinct CDR3 sequences, roughly a fifth appearing once. Time point defined: persistent/refractory GD, antithyroid drugs over 5 years with positive TRAb. The TCR library was prepared using RNA isolated from PBMCs. Collection of peripheral blood (roughly 9.3 milliliters) was done using EDTA tubes. The record originates from a study of regulatory T cells in long-lasting Graves disease. Study information: Persistent cases were those of Graves' disease that involved over 5 years of antithyroid drugs with positive TSH receptor antibodies.

There are 14 residues in the CDR3. Trimming left V 3 bases short and J 7 bases short, with 15 bases between. Germline V CDR1 and CDR2: MNHEY, SMNVEV (reference sequence). General study points: When disease was persistent, TRBV28, TRBJ1-2 and TRBJ2-5 were the favored segments. Less diverse TCR repertoires were seen in persistent Graves' patients than in newly diagnosed ones.

This sample comprised peripheral blood mononuclear cells (PBMCs), obtained when the disease was refractory, from a patient treated with antithyroid drugs. The chain joins TRBV27 to TRBJ1-2, with D perhaps TRBD1 (5 bases). This receptor was obtained from a female donor with Graves disease. DNA of the CDR3: TGTGCCAGCAGTTTGGGGGGAATCGGTCGTGGCTACACCTTC. As protein: CASSLGGIGRGYTF.